Following are 5 T cell receptor beta chains from one sample sequenced in a study of post-analysis software for immune sequencing data. Study-wide results and limits: Five or six TRBV segments, TRBV5-6, TRBV5-1 and TRBV20-1 among them, were found more frequent in patients than controls.

Antigens for these TCRs are unknown. The library was made from cDNA and included unique molecular identifiers. In TCRdb, the PCR reads were re-called with MiXCR into one record per CDR3 protein. The sample contains 350,000 to 450,000 distinct CDR3 sequences, about a third of which appear only once. The sequenced sample was blood. The receptors come from a girl aged 10-17 years with multiple sclerosis.

This clonotype was found a few times. V usage is TRBV10-1 and J usage is TRBJ2-5; D gene uncertain. The end of the DNA aligns better with TRBJ2-7, so the J call may be wrong. The CDR3 contains 14 residues. Germline values: CDR1 WNHNN, CDR2 SYGVQD (reference sequence). The DNA for the CDR3 is TGCGCCAGCAGTGAGATGGGGAATAGAGACGAGCAGTACTTC. Protein sequence: CASSEMGNRDEQYF.

This clonotype has more than one count but fewer than ten. This chain connects TRBV4-1 to TRBJ1-1; D possibly corresponds to TRBD1 (5 bases). Deletions cut 5 bases from V and 3 bases from J, with 16 bases between. The CDR3 loop spans 15 amino acids. CDR1 MGHRA and CDR2 YSYEKL come from the germline V gene. CDR3 residues: CASSYRRAGDTEAFF. CDR3 in DNA: TGCGCCAGCAGCTACAGGCGGGCTGGGGACACTGAAGCTTTCTTT.

The chain recombines TRBV25-1 with TRBJ1-3, with D tentatively TRBD1 (6 bases). V shed 4 bases and J shed 1 base, with 11 bases lying between them. The CDR3 loop spans 15 amino acids. Germline assignment: CDR1 MGHDK and CDR2 SYGVNS. The DNA for the CDR3 is TGTGCCAGCAGTGCCCTCCAGGGGTCTGGAAACACCATATATTTT. Its translation is CASSALQGSGNTIYF.

Details on this clonotype: Germline and junction disagree at one end, which may indicate a read error. The rearrangement links TRBV12-3 or TRBV12-4 to TRBJ2-3, with 10 bases aligning to TRBD2. The CDR3 runs 16 residues. CDR3 in DNA: TGTGCCAGCAGTTCTTGGACTAGCGGAGACACAGATACGGAGTATTTT. Translating it yields CASSSWTSGDTDTEYF.

The J gene is TRBJ1-1, the V gene TRBV4-3, with 7 bases matching TRBD1. The CDR3 has 15 amino acids. V shed 0 bases and J 4 bases; nucleotides not matched to a gene: 5. Looked up from germline, CDR1 is LGHNA and CDR2 is YSLEER. CDR3 nucleotide sequence: TGCGCCAGCAGCCAAGAACGACAGGGAGGCACTGAAGCTTTCTTT. Its translation: CASSQERQGGTEAFF.